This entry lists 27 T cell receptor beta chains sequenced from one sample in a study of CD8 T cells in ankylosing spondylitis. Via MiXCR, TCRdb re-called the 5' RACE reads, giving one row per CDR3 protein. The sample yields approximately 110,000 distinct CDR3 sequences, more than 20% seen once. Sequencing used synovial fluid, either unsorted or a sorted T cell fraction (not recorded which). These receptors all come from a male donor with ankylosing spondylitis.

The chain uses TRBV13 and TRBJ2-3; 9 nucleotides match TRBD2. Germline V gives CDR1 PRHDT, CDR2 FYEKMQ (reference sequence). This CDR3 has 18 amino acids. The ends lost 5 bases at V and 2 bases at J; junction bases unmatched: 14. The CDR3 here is CASSTYATSGATTDTQYF. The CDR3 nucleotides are TGTGCCAGCAGCACCTATGCGACTAGCGGAGCGACCACAGATACGCAGTATTTT.

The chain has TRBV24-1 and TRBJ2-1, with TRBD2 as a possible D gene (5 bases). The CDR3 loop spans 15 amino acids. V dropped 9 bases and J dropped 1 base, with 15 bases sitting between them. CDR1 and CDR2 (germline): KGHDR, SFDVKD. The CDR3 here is CATGPRGQSYNEQFF. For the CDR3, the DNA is TGTGCCACCGGTCCGCGAGGGCAGTCCTACAATGAGCAGTTCTTC.

The CDR3, as DNA: TGTGCCACCACATTACAGGGTGGCACTGAAGCTTTCTTT. Its protein is CATTLQGGTEAFF. V and J are TRBV15 and TRBJ1-1, with D perhaps TRBD1 (6 bases). This CDR3 spans 13 amino acids. V was shortened by 7 bases and J by 4 bases, with 13 bases between the two germline ends. Germline CDR1 LNHNV, CDR2 YYDKDF (reference sequence).

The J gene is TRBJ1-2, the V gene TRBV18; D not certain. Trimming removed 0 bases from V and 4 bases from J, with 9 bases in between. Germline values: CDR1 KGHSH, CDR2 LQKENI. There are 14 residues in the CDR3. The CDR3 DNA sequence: TGTGCCAGCTCACCACCGGTGATCAGCTATGGCTACACCTTC. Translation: CASSPPVISYGYTF.

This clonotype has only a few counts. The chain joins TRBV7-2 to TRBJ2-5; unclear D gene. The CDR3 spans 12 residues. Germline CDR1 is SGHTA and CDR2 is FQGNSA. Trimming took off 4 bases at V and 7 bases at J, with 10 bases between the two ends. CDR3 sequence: CASSSEKWTQYF. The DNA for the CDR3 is TGTGCCAGCAGCTCGGAAAAGTGGACCCAGTACTTC.

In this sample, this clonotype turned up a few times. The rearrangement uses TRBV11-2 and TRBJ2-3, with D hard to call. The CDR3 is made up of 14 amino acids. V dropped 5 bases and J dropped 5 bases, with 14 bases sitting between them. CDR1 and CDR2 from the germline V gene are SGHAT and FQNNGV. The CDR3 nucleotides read TGTGCCAGCAGCCAAGGGAAAACTATAGATACGCAGTATTTT. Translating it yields CASSQGKTIDTQYF.

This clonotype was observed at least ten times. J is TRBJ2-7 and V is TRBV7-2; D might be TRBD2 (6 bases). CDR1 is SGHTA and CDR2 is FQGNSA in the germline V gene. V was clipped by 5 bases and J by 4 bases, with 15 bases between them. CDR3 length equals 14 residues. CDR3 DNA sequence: TGTGCCAGCAGCGCGAGCCGGGACTCTTACGAGCAGTACGTC. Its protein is CASSASRDSYEQYV.

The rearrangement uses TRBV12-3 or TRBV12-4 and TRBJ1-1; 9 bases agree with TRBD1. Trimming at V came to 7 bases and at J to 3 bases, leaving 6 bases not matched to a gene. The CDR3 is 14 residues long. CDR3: CASIGTGRDTEAFF. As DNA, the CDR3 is TGTGCCAGCATCGGGACAGGGAGGGACACTGAAGCTTTCTTT.

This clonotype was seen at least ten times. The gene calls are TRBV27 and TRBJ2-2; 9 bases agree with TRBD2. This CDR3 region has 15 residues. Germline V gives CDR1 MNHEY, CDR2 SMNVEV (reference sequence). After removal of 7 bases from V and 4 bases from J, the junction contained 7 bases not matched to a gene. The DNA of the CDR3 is TGTGCCAGCACCATTAGCGGGAGAATCACCGGGGAGCTGTTTTTT. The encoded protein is CASTISGRITGELFF.

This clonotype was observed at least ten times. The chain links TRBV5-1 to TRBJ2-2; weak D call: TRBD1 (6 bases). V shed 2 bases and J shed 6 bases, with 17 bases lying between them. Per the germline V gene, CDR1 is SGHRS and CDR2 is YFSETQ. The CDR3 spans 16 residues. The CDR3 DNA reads TGCGCCAGCAGCTTAACTCCCAGGGGCTTGGCCGGGGAGCTGTTTTTT. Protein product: CASSLTPRGLAGELFF.

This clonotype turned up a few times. This CDR3 reads CASSLAGGGSNGYTF. DNA for the CDR3: TGTGCCAGCAGCTTAGCGGGGGGAGGCTCTAACGGCTACACCTTC. J is TRBJ1-2 and V is TRBV7-2; D might be TRBD1 (5 bases). Trimming took 0 bases from V and 8 from J, leaving 16 bases between them. CDR1 is SGHTA and CDR2 is FQGNSA in the germline V gene. The CDR3 has 15 residues.

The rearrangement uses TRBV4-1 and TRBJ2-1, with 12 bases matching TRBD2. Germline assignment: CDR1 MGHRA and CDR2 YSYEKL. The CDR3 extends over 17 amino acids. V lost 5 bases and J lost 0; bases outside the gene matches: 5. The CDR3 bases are TGCGCCAGCAGCGAGACTAGCGGGAGAAGCTCCTACAATGAGCAGTTCTTC. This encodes CASSETSGRSSYNEQFF.

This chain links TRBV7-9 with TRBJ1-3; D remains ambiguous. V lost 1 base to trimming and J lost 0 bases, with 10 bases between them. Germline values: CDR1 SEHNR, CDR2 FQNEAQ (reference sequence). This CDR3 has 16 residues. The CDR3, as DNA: TGTGCCAGCAGCTTAGTGCGAGGGATCTCTGGAAACACCATATATTTT. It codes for CASSLVRGISGNTIYF.

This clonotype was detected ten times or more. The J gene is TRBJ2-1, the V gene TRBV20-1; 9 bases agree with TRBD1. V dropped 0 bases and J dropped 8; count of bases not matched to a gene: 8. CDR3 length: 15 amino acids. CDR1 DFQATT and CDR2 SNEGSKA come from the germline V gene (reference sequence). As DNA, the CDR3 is TGCAGTGCTAGAGATCAGGGACAGGGTGCGGATGAGCAGTTCTTC. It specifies CSARDQGQGADEQFF.

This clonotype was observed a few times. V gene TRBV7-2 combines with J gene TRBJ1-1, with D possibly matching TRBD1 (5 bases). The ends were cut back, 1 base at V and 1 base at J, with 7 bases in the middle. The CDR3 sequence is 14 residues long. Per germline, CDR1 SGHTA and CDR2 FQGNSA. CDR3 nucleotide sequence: TGTGCCAGCAGCTTAGGGGGCTGGAACACTGAAGCTTTCTTT. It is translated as CASSLGGWNTEAFF.

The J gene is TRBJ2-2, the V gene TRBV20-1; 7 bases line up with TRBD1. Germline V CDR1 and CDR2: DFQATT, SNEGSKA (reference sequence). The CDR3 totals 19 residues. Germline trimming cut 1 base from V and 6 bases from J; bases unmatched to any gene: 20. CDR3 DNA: TGCAGTGCTAGAGCCGCGGCAGGGGGATCGAACAGACGGGCCGGGGAGCTGTTTTTT. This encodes CSARAAAGGSNRRAGELFF.

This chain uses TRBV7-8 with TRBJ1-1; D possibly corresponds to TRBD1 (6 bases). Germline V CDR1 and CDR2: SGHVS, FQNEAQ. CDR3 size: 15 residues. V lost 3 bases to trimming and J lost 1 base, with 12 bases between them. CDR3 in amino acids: CASSLRGTGNTEAFF. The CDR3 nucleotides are TGTGCCAGCAGCTTGAGGGGGACGGGGAACACTGAAGCTTTCTTT.

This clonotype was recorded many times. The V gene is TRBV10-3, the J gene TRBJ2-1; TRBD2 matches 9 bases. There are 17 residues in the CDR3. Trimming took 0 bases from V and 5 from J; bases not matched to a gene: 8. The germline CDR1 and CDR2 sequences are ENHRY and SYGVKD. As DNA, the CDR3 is TGTGCCATCAGTGAGTCAAGGGCTAGCGGGGACCACAATGAGCAGTTCTTC. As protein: CAISESRASGDHNEQFF.

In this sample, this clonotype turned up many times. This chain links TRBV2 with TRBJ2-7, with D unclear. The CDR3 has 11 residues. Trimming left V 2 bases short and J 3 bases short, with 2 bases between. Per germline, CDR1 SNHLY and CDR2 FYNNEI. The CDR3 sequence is CASSEYYEQYV. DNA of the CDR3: TGTGCCAGCAGTGAATACTACGAGCAGTACGTC.

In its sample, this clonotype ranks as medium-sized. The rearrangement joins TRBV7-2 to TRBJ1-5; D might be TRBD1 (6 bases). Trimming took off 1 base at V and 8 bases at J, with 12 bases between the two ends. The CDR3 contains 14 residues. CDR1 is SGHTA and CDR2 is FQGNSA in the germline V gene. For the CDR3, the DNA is TGTGCCAGCAGCTTAGAGGGGGGTAGGAAGCCCCAGCATTTT. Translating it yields CASSLEGGRKPQHF.

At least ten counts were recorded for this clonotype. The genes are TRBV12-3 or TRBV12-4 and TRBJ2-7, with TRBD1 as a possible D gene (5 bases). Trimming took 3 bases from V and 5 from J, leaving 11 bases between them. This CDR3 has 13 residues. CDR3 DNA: TGTGCCAGCAGTTTTCAGGGTCCAAACGAGCAGTACGTC. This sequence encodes CASSFQGPNEQYV.

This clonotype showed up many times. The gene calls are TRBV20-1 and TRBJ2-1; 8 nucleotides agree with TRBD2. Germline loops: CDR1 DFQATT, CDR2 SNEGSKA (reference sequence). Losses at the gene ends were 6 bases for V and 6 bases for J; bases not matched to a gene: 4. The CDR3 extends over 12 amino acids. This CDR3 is CSAESGSNEQFF. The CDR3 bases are TGCAGTGCGGAAAGCGGGAGCAATGAGCAGTTCTTC.

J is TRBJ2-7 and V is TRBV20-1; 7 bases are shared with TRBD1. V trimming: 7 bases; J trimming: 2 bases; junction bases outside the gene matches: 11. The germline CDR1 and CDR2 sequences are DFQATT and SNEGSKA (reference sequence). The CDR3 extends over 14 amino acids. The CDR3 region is CSVLGQTVTYEQYF. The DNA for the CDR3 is TGCAGTGTACTGGGACAGACGGTTACCTACGAGCAGTACTTC.

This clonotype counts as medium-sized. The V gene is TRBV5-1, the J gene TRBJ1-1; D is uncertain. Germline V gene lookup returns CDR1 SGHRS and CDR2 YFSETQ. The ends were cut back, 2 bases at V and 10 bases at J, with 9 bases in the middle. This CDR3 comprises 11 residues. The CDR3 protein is CASSFGWGAFF. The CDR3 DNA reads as TGCGCCAGCAGCTTCGGCTGGGGAGCTTTCTTT.

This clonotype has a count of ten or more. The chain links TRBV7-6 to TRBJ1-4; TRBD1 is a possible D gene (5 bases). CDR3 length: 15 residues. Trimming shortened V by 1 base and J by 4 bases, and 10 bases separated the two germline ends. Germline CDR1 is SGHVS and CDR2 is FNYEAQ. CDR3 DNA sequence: TGTGCCAGCAGCTTAGGTTCAGGGAATAATGAAAAACTGTTTTTT. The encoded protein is CASSLGSGNNEKLFF.

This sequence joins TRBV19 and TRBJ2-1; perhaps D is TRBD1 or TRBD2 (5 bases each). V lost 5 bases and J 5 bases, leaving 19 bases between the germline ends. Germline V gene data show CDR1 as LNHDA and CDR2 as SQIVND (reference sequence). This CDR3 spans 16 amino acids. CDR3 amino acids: CASSPHRTGQDNEQFF. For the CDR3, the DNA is TGTGCCAGTAGTCCGCACCGGACTGGACAAGACAATGAGCAGTTCTTC.

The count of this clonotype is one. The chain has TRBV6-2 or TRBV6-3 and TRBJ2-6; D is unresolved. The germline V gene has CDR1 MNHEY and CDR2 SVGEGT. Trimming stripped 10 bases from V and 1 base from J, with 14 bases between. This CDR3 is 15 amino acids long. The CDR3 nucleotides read TGTGCCACCCGTCCGAGGCATTCTGGGGCCAACGTCCTGACTTTC. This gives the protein CATRPRHSGANVLTF.